The table lists the clone carrying this T cell receptor (beta chain) with a few counts. The antigen remains undetermined. The record originates from a study of identical twins. TCRdb analysed the 5' RACE reads with MiXCR anew, one entry per CDR3 protein. The table has about 240,000 distinct CDR3 sequences, roughly 12% seen once. Germline CDR1 reads KGHSY; CDR2 reads FQNENV. V was clipped by 2 bases and J by 7 bases, with 15 bases between them. This CDR3 is 16 amino acids long. Points from the study as a whole: Alpha sequences out of frame and shared by twins had excess low generation probability.

The sample was also reused in another study, on yellow fever vaccine responses in identical twins.

Material: memory (CD45RO+) T cells sorted from blood. The TCR comes from a woman aged 18-29 years in good health. The chain carries TRBV16 and TRBJ1-6, with D tentatively TRBD1 (6 bases). The CDR3 coding sequence is TGTGCCAGCAGCCAAGAGTCAGGGGTTTCGAATTCACCCCTCCACTTT. Protein product: CASSQESGVSNSPLHF.